The 32 T cell receptor beta chains listed next were all sequenced from one sample in a study of identical twins. TCRdb called the 5' RACE reads again in MiXCR, with one record for every CDR3 protein. The table records approximately 490,000 distinct CDR3 sequences, approximately 20% of them present only once. The same specimen was also included in a second study, on yellow fever vaccine responses in identical twins.

The sample consisted of CD4+ T cells sorted from blood. These receptors came from a woman aged 18-30 years in good health.

This clonotype was recorded many times. V and J are TRBV3-1 and TRBJ2-7; weak D call: TRBD2 (6 bases). V was shortened by 5 bases and J by 2 bases, with 16 bases between the two germline ends. Germline CDR1 is LGHDT and CDR2 is YNNKEL (reference sequence). The CDR3 totals 15 residues. CDR3 nucleotide sequence: TGTGCCAGCAGCAGTTTATGGGGGGTTCCCTACGAGCAGTACTTC. This codes for CASSSLWGVPYEQYF.

The chain recombines TRBV28 with TRBJ2-5; 7 bases match TRBD2. Germline CDR1 and CDR2: MDHEN and SYDVKM. V was clipped by 6 bases and J by 4 bases; unmatched bases: 14. The CDR3 runs to 16 residues. For the CDR3, the DNA is TGTGCCAGCAGCCCGCCCCCCACGCGCGGGAGAGAGACCCAGTACTTC. It encodes CASSPPPTRGRETQYF.

This clonotype has a handful of counts. V and J are TRBV6-2 or TRBV6-3 and TRBJ2-2; D is perhaps TRBD1 (6 bases). The CDR3 totals 14 residues. Germline CDR1 MNHEY, CDR2 SVGEGT. Trimming pared 4 bases from V and 4 bases from J, leaving 10 bases between. DNA for the CDR3: TGTGCCAGCAGTTCACAGGGAACCACCGGGGAGCTGTTTTTT. Its protein product is CASSSQGTTGELFF.

This clonotype was counted between two and nine times. The J gene is TRBJ1-1, the V gene TRBV20-1; 10 positions agree with TRBD1. V was clipped by 6 bases and J by 0 bases; unmatched bases: 7. CDR1 DFQATT and CDR2 SNEGSKA come from the germline V gene (reference sequence). This CDR3 spans 15 amino acids. CDR3 bases: TGCAGTGCCAGGCGACAGGGGGCTATGAACACTGAAGCTTTCTTT. This codes for CSARRQGAMNTEAFF.

CDR3 nucleotide sequence: TGCAGTGCTAGATCCGACGGTGGGAAGAATCAGCCCCAGCATTTT. Its translation is CSARSDGGKNQPQHF. The gene calls are TRBV20-1 and TRBJ1-5; D ambiguous. CDR1 is DFQATT, CDR2 SNEGSKA, per germline (reference sequence). Deletions cut 2 bases from V and 4 bases from J, with 15 bases between. The CDR3 is 15 residues long.

The genes are TRBV20-1 and TRBJ1-5, with 8 bases matching TRBD1. The V gene end was trimmed by 3 bases and the J gene end by 7 bases; junction bases not matched to a gene: 5. Germline loops: CDR1 DFQATT, CDR2 SNEGSKA (reference sequence). This CDR3 contains 13 residues. The DNA of the CDR3 is TGCAGTGCTAGCGGACAGGGCCGACAGCCCCAGCATTTT. It translates to CSASGQGRQPQHF.

A few counts support this clonotype. The chain carries TRBV5-1 and TRBJ2-1; 11 bases are a match to TRBD2. The junction had 9 bases not matched to a gene; V was cut back by 4 bases and J by 6 bases. Germline CDR1 reads SGHRS; CDR2 reads YFSETQ. This CDR3 is built from 16 residues. CDR3 sequence (DNA): TGCGCCAGCAGCATCCTAACTAGCGGGAGTTTCAATGAGCAGTTCTTC. This codes for CASSILTSGSFNEQFF.

This clonotype was recorded a few times. CDR3 nucleotide sequence: TGTGCCAGCAGCTTAACCCGACTAGCGGGACAAGAGACCCAGTACTTC. This gives the protein CASSLTRLAGQETQYF. The J gene is TRBJ2-5, the V gene TRBV7-3; 11 nucleotides align to TRBD2. V trimming: 0 bases; J trimming: 2 bases; junction bases outside the gene matches: 2. This CDR3 is built from 16 residues. The germline V gene has CDR1 SGHTA and CDR2 FQGTGA.

This clonotype has only a few counts. The gene calls are TRBV29-1 and TRBJ2-2; tentatively, D is TRBD2 (6 bases). The germline V gene encodes CDR1 SQVTM and CDR2 ANQGSEA. The V end lost 4 bases, the J end lost 5 bases, and 14 bases lay between the germline ends. The CDR3 loop spans 14 amino acids. The CDR3 loop is CSVGAGRNTGELFF. The CDR3 nucleotides are TGCAGCGTTGGGGCGGGGCGAAATACCGGGGAGCTGTTTTTT.

This clonotype was seen a few times. V is TRBV24-1 and J is TRBJ2-1, with TRBD2 identical over 12 bases. Germline V gene data show CDR1 as KGHDR and CDR2 as SFDVKD. V trimming: 4 bases; J trimming: 0 bases; junction bases outside the gene matches: 6. CDR3 length equals 18 residues. The CDR3 DNA follows: TGTGCCACCAGTGACCCGGGGACTAGCGGGCGCTCCTACAATGAGCAGTTCTTC. Translated: CATSDPGTSGRSYNEQFF.

The genes are TRBV5-1 and TRBJ2-3; a weak D match, TRBD1 (5 bases). Germline lookup yields CDR1 SGHRS and CDR2 YFSETQ. V lost 4 bases and J lost 9, with 18 bases in between. The CDR3 has 14 amino acids. Here the CDR3 reads CASSLGQTPGTQYF. CDR3 coding DNA: TGCGCCAGCAGCCTCGGACAAACCCCAGGGACGCAGTATTTT.

J is TRBJ2-5 and V is TRBV5-1; 10 nucleotides align to TRBD2. This CDR3 is 15 amino acids long. The V gene's germline CDR1 is SGHRS and CDR2 YFSETQ. The ends lost 4 bases at V and 5 bases at J; junction bases unmatched: 8. The CDR3 bases are TGCGCCAGCAGCCGGGGACTAGCGACCGGGGAGACCCAGTACTTC. This sequence encodes CASSRGLATGETQYF.

This clonotype has more than one count but fewer than ten. CDR3 amino acids: CASSQFGLAGPQETQYF. The CDR3 DNA is TGTGCCAGCAGCCAATTCGGACTAGCGGGGCCGCAAGAGACCCAGTACTTC. J is TRBJ2-5 and V is TRBV3-1; 12 bases line up with TRBD2. Trimming at V came to 2 bases and at J to 2 bases, leaving 6 bases not matched to a gene. There are 17 residues in the CDR3. Germline CDR1 reads LGHDT; CDR2 reads YNNKEL (reference sequence).

The chain carries TRBV10-1 and TRBJ2-1; D ambiguous. From germline, CDR1 is WNHNN and CDR2 SYGVQD (reference sequence). Trimming took 0 bases from V and 3 from J, leaving 12 bases between them. The length of the CDR3 is 16 residues. CDR3 sequence (DNA): TGCGCCAGCAGTGAGTCGACTCGTGGGAACTACAATGAGCAGTTCTTC. It yields the protein CASSESTRGNYNEQFF.

The chain recombines TRBV11-2 with TRBJ2-7; 7 nucleotides agree with TRBD2. CDR1 SGHAT and CDR2 FQNNGV come from the germline V gene. V lost 5 bases and J lost 9; bases outside the gene matches: 7. The CDR3 runs to 12 residues. The CDR3 DNA sequence: TGTGCCAGCAGCCCCCCAGCGGGAAGGCAGTACGTC. Translating gives CASSPPAGRQYV.

V is TRBV28 and J is TRBJ2-1, with TRBD2 identical over 14 bases. This CDR3 has 18 amino acids. After removal of 4 bases from V and 1 base from J, the junction contained 6 bases not matched to a gene. CDR1 is MDHEN and CDR2 is SYDVKM in the germline V gene. The CDR3 region is CASSSHRLAGGSYNEQFF. The CDR3 bases are TGTGCCAGCAGTTCCCACAGACTAGCGGGAGGGTCCTACAATGAGCAGTTCTTC.

This clonotype occurred a few times. The chain employs TRBV20-1 and TRBJ2-7; D gene ambiguous. Trimming stripped 4 bases from V and 0 bases from J, with 4 bases between. Looked up from germline, CDR1 is DFQATT and CDR2 is SNEGSKA (reference sequence). The CDR3 length is 11 residues. CDR3 region: CSAMDSYEQYV. Here the CDR3 DNA reads TGCAGTGCTATGGACTCCTACGAGCAGTACGTC.

The chain employs TRBV11-1 and TRBJ2-1; 11 nucleotides match TRBD2. Germline assignment: CDR1 SGHAT and CDR2 FQDESV (reference sequence). J lost 2 bases, V lost 2 bases, and 11 bases had no gene match. This CDR3 spans 19 amino acids. The chain's CDR3 is CASSLIGLAGGQTYNEQFF. The CDR3, as DNA: TGTGCCAGCAGCTTAATTGGCCTAGCGGGAGGACAAACCTACAATGAGCAGTTCTTC.

The chain recombines TRBV12-3 or TRBV12-4 with TRBJ2-6; D call uncertain. The CDR3 totals 15 residues. The V end lost 5 bases, the J end lost 3 bases, and 11 bases lay between the germline ends. As DNA, the CDR3 is TGTGCCAGCAGTATTTCTAGTAGTGGGGCCAACGTCCTGACTTTC. Translation: CASSISSSGANVLTF.

V is TRBV10-3 and J is TRBJ2-2; TRBD1 aligns across 8 bases. The CDR3 contains 15 residues. J was trimmed by 6 bases and V by 10 bases; bases with no gene match: 13. Germline lookup yields CDR1 ENHRY and CDR2 SYGVKD. Written as DNA, the CDR3 is TGTGCCACTAACCCGGACAGGGCTATTTCCGGGGAGCTGTTTTTT. Protein sequence: CATNPDRAISGELFF.

The chain carries TRBV12-3 or TRBV12-4 and TRBJ2-4; 8 bases agree with TRBD2. The CDR3 is made up of 13 amino acids. V shed 4 bases and J 5 bases; nucleotides not matched to a gene: 1. This CDR3 reads CASSSSGQNIQYF. The CDR3 DNA follows: TGTGCCAGCAGTTCTAGCGGGCAAAACATTCAGTACTTC.

V is TRBV12-3 or TRBV12-4 and J is TRBJ2-5, with TRBD2 matching 14 bases. The CDR3 totals 18 residues. V shed 6 bases, J shed 4 bases, and the junction held 13 bases outside the gene matches. CDR3 in amino acids: CASSHGLAGGLFLETQYF. CDR3 DNA: TGTGCCAGCAGCCACGGACTAGCGGGAGGACTTTTCCTAGAGACCCAGTACTTC.

This clonotype came up once. The chain links TRBV20-1 to TRBJ2-3, with a possible D match to TRBD2 (6 bases). Germline V lookup: CDR1 DFQATT, CDR2 SNEGSKA (reference sequence). This CDR3 region has 13 residues. V lost 1 base to trimming and J lost 5 bases, with 10 bases between them. The CDR3 DNA follows: TGCAGTGCTAGAGTTTTGGGGGGAGATACGCAGTATTTT. It codes for CSARVLGGDTQYF.

This clonotype was counted many times. The chain has TRBV5-1 and TRBJ2-2; D is undetermined. CDR3 length: 13 residues. The V end lost 0 bases, the J end lost 4 bases, and 4 bases lay between the germline ends. CDR1 and CDR2 from the germline V gene are SGHRS and YFSETQ. The CDR3 loop is CASSLAGTGELFF. The CDR3 region has the DNA TGCGCCAGCAGCTTGGCAGGCACCGGGGAGCTGTTTTTT.

The chain is built from TRBV12-3 or TRBV12-4 and TRBJ2-7; no reliable D call. Deletions cut 5 bases from V and 4 bases from J, with 12 bases between. The CDR3 is made up of 13 amino acids. The CDR3 coding sequence is TGTGCCAGCAGTCAACAAGGACGATACGAGCAGTACTTC. This translates into CASSQQGRYEQYF.

V and J are TRBV6-1 and TRBJ2-3; D not resolved. This CDR3 has 15 residues. The V and J ends lost 0 bases and 1 base respectively, with 8 bases between them. Germline V gene data show CDR1 as MNHNS and CDR2 as SASEGT. For the CDR3, the DNA is TGTGCCAGCAGTGAAGCGTTTTGGGGCACAGATACGCAGTATTTT. This sequence encodes CASSEAFWGTDTQYF.

J is TRBJ2-7 and V is TRBV6-1; the D gene is possibly TRBD1 (7 bases). V was shortened by 5 bases and J by 3 bases, with 11 bases between the two germline ends. The CDR3 sequence is 13 residues long. Per the germline V gene, CDR1 is MNHNS and CDR2 is SASEGT. CDR3 in DNA: TGTGCCAGCAGTCAGGGGGGAGGCTACGAGCAGTACTTC. Amino acids: CASSQGGGYEQYF.

The rearrangement links TRBV20-1 to TRBJ2-4; D is uncertain. V was trimmed by 4 bases and J by 5 bases, leaving 9 bases between them. Germline CDR1 reads DFQATT; CDR2 reads SNEGSKA (reference sequence). This CDR3 contains 12 residues. This CDR3 reads CSAKRTENIQYF. The DNA for the CDR3 is TGCAGTGCTAAACGGACGGAAAACATTCAGTACTTC.

This clonotype was detected many times. This rearrangement joins TRBV5-1 to TRBJ2-7; 8 bases line up with TRBD1. This CDR3 is 15 amino acids long. Trimming at V came to 0 bases and at J to 2 bases, leaving 4 bases not matched to a gene. Germline CDR1 SGHRS, CDR2 YFSETQ. In nucleotides, the CDR3 is TGCGCCAGCAGCTTGGGGTGGACAGGGACCTACGAGCAGTACTTC. This translates into CASSLGWTGTYEQYF.

This clonotype was seen a handful of times. The chain combines TRBV5-5 with TRBJ2-2; 9 bases agree with TRBD1. V shed 4 bases and J 5 bases; nucleotides not matched to a gene: 6. The CDR3 covers 15 residues. Germline V lookup: CDR1 SGHKS, CDR2 YYEKEE (reference sequence). Here the CDR3 reads CASSIGTGFTGELFF. Written as DNA, the CDR3 is TGTGCCAGCAGCATCGGGACAGGGTTTACCGGGGAGCTGTTTTTT.

This sequence joins TRBV20-1 and TRBJ2-5, with 10 bases lining up with TRBD2. Germline assignment: CDR1 DFQATT and CDR2 SNEGSKA (reference sequence). This CDR3 contains 14 residues. V lost 5 bases and J lost 3; bases outside the gene matches: 6. In DNA, the CDR3 is TGCAGTGCTTTTCCCGGGACTAGCGAAGAGACCCAGTACTTC. This sequence encodes CSAFPGTSEETQYF.

The chain combines TRBV20-1 with TRBJ2-3; a weak D match, TRBD1 (5 bases). V was cut by 1 base and J by 4 bases, with 15 bases left in between. Germline V CDR1 and CDR2: DFQATT, SNEGSKA (reference sequence). CDR3 length: 15 amino acids. The CDR3 protein is CSARGKRGPSDTQYF. The DNA for the CDR3 is TGCAGTGCTAGAGGAAAAAGGGGTCCATCAGATACGCAGTATTTT.